This TCR beta chain was documented in a study of identical twins. Each CDR3 protein gets one entry after TCRdb re-called the 5' RACE reads with MiXCR. The data show a few hundred thousand distinct CDR3 sequences, more than 9.5% seen once. Concerning this clonotype itself: At one end, the junction sequence differs from germline, possibly due to a read error.

These records were also assigned to another study, of yellow fever vaccine responses in identical twins.

The receptor was derived from a woman between 18 and 29 years old in good health. The specimen sequenced was memory (CD45RO+) T cells sorted from blood.

In nucleotides, the CDR3 is TGTGCCTCCAGTGACCCCAGGGGGAGAGGCGGGGAGCTGTTTTTT. Its translation is CASSDPRGRGGELFF. The V gene is TRBV24-1, the J gene TRBJ2-2, with 7 bases aligning to TRBD1. There are 15 residues in the CDR3. The germline CDR1 and CDR2 sequences are KGHDR and SFDVKD.